This T cell receptor (beta chain) was captured in a study of glioma-infiltrating T cells. CDR1 is SGHDN, CDR2 FVKESK, per germline. V was pared by 2 bases and J by 1 base, with 9 bases of the junction left unmatched. The CDR3 length is 17 residues. Regarding the study as a whole: CDR3 overlap between tissue and blood was very small. Non-neoplastic patients had below-expected tissue-blood divergence, while all gliomas exceeded expectation.

Note on this clonotype: Its cognate antigen is unknown.

Using RNA template, CDR3s of TCR alpha and beta were amplified with iRepertoire arm-PCR. TCRdb re-called the multiplex PCR reads with MiXCR, one entry per CDR3 protein. The sample lists 300,000 to 450,000 distinct CDR3 sequences, roughly two fifths occurring once. Material: glioma tissue, nonneoplastic brain tissue, or PBMCs (not recorded which). The chain joins TRBV14 to TRBJ2-3; TRBD1 agrees at 7 bases. The origin of this receptor is a human donor with low-grade glioma or glioblastoma, undergoing nonglioma brain surgery, or in good health (not recorded which). CDR3 loop: CASSQPGQTRRTDTQYF. The CDR3 DNA is TGTGCCAGCAGCCAACCGGGACAGACCCGCCGCACAGATACGCAGTATTTT.